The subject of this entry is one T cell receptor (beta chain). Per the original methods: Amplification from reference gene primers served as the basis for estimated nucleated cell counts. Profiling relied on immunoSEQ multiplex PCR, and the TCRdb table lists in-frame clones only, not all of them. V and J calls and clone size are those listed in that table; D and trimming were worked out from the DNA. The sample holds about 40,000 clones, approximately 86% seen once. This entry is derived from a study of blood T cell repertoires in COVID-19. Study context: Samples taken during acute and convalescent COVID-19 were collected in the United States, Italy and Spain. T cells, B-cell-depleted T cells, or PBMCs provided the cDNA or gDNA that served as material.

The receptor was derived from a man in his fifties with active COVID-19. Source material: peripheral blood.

This CDR3 is CASSLDPGLDFGEQYF. CDR3 DNA: TGTGCCAGCAGCTTGGATCCGGGACTGGATTTTGGCGAGCAGTACTTC. The chain combines TRBV5-6 with TRBJ2-7; possibly TRBD2 for D (6 bases). Trimming cost V 0 bases and J 6 bases, with 19 bases left between them. The germline gives CDR1 SGHDT, CDR2 YYEEEE. CDR3 size: 16 residues.